The 28 T cell receptor beta chains below were found in one sample sequenced in a study of graft-versus-host responses after intestinal transplantation. Profiled with immunoSEQ multiplex PCR; TCRdb holds only in-frame clones, not every one. The sample carries about 25,000 clones, about 95% recorded once. The specimen comprised PBMCs, sampled nearly 31 days after intestinal transplant. These receptors were obtained from a human patient who received an intestinal transplant, so some T cells may come from the graft donor.

This chain links TRBV7-2 with TRBJ1-1, with D possibly matching TRBD1 (5 bases). The V gene lost 3 bases and the J gene lost 0 bases, with 14 bases spanning the gap. The CDR3 sequence is 16 residues long. Germline-derived CDR1 and CDR2 are SGHTA and FQGNSA. CDR3 sequence: CASSFWATDMNTEAFF. CDR3 nucleotide sequence: TGTGCCAGCAGCTTTTGGGCGACAGATATGAACACTGAAGCTTTCTTT.

The chain couples TRBV7-9 to TRBJ2-7, with D perhaps assigned TRBD1 or TRBD2 (6 bases each). Trimming left V 5 bases short and J 7 bases short, with 21 bases between. This CDR3 contains 15 residues. Germline V CDR1 and CDR2: SEHNR, FQNEAQ (reference sequence). The CDR3 nucleotides are TGTGCCAGCAGCCCTTTCGGGACTTCCAGGGGTGAGCAGTACTTC. This gives the protein CASSPFGTSRGEQYF.

This clone was recorded only once. The chain employs TRBV6-1 and TRBJ2-3, with D perhaps TRBD2 (6 bases). Germline CDR1 MNHNS, CDR2 SASEGT. V lost 2 bases and J 6 bases, leaving 9 bases between the germline ends. The length of the CDR3 is 13 residues. The CDR3 sequence is CASSERAGDTQYF. The CDR3 DNA reads as TGTGCCAGCAGTGAAAGGGCGGGGGATACGCAGTATTTT.

The J gene is TRBJ1-2, the V gene TRBV7-9, with 8 bases fitting TRBD1. From germline, CDR1 is SEHNR and CDR2 FQNEAQ (reference sequence). The V and J ends lost 5 bases and 3 bases, in that order; junction bases with no gene match: 11. CDR3 length: 16 residues. DNA for the CDR3: TGTGCCAGCAGCCGCCCGACCACGACAGGGGACTATGGCTACACCTTC. This codes for CASSRPTTTGDYGYTF.

This chain connects TRBV5-4 to TRBJ2-1, with 10 bases matching TRBD1. The CDR3 loop spans 14 amino acids. Trimming removed 4 bases from V and 9 bases from J; junction bases left unmatched: 7. CDR1 and CDR2 from the germline V gene are SGHNT and YYREEE (reference sequence). CDR3 nucleotides: TGTGCCAGCAGCAAGTGGACAGGGGGAAGTGAGCAGTTCTTC. Its translation is CASSKWTGGSEQFF. The entire variable domain, with the rest obtained from reference TRBV5-4 and TRBJ2-1, is as follows: ETGVTQSPTHLIKTRGQQVTLRCSSQSGHNTVSWYQQALGQGPQFIFQYYREEENGRGNFPPRFSGLQFPNYSSELNVNALELDDSALYLCASSKWTGGSEQFFGPGTRLTVL.

This chain uses TRBV27 with TRBJ1-2, with TRBD1 matching 11 bases. The CDR3 totals 16 residues. CDR1 and CDR2 from the germline V gene are MNHEY and SMNVEV (reference sequence). The trim removed 3 bases at V and 8 bases at J, leaving 11 bases unmatched. The CDR3 coding sequence is TGTGCCAGCAGTTTCCTAGGACAGGGGGCAGTTATAGGCTACACCTTC. Encoded protein: CASSFLGQGAVIGYTF.

The CDR3 bases are TGTGCCACCAGCGGGCTAGCGGTAGAGCAGTTCTTC. It encodes CATSGLAVEQFF. The chain combines TRBV15 with TRBJ2-1; TRBD2 matches at 7 bases. CDR1 LNHNV and CDR2 YYDKDF come from the germline V gene (reference sequence). CDR3 length: 12 amino acids. V dropped 5 bases and J dropped 10; count of bases not matched to a gene: 5. The full variable domain, in which reference TRBV15 and TRBJ2-1 provide the parts outside the CDR3, is DAMVIQNPRYQVTQFGKPVTLSCSQTLNHNVMYWYQQKSSQAPKLLFHYYDKDFNNEADTPDNFQSRRPNTSFCFLDIRSPGLGDTAMYLCATSGLAVEQFFGPGTRLTVL.

The chain has TRBV18 and TRBJ2-1; a possible D gene is TRBD2 (6 bases). V was pared by 1 base and J by 7 bases, with 14 bases between. There are 15 residues in the CDR3. CDR1 is KGHSH, CDR2 LQKENI, per germline. The CDR3 spells CASSPQAGPANEQFF. The CDR3 nucleotides read TGTGCCAGCTCACCACAGGCGGGGCCTGCTAATGAGCAGTTCTTC. Full variable domain (missing parts from reference TRBV18 and TRBJ2-1): NAGVMQNPRHLVRRRGQEARLRCSPMKGHSHVYWYRQLPEEGLKFMVYLQKENIIDESGMPKERFSAEFPKEGPSILRIQQVVRGDSAAYFCASSPQAGPANEQFFGPGTRLTVL.

Only a few counts were recorded for this clone. The chain carries TRBV11-2 and TRBJ1-1, with D hard to call. Per germline, CDR1 SGHAT and CDR2 FQNNGV. V dropped 5 bases and J dropped 1 base, with 14 bases sitting between them. CDR3 length: 15 amino acids. CDR3 loop: CASSLEAHTNTEAFF. In nucleotides, the CDR3 is TGTGCCAGCAGCCTCGAGGCACACACGAACACTGAAGCTTTCTTT.

The rearrangement links TRBV28 to TRBJ1-5, with 7 bases aligning to TRBD1. The V and J ends lost 2 bases and 7 bases, in that order; junction bases with no gene match: 2. Germline values: CDR1 MDHEN, CDR2 SYDVKM. This CDR3 is built from 13 residues. For the CDR3, the DNA is TGTGCCAGCAGTTTAGAACAGGGGCAGCCCCAGCATTTT. It translates to CASSLEQGQPQHF. The entire variable domain, with the rest obtained from reference TRBV28 and TRBJ1-5, is as follows: DVKVTQSSRYLVKRTGEKVFLECVQDMDHENMFWYRQDPGLGLRLIYFSYDVKMKEKGDIPEGYSVSREKKERFSLILESASTNQTSMYLCASSLEQGQPQHFGDGTRLSIL.

This chain links TRBV6-5 with TRBJ2-2; D gene ambiguous. Germline assignment: CDR1 MNHEY and CDR2 SVGAGI. This CDR3 region has 12 residues. The V and J ends lost 2 bases and 2 bases respectively, with 0 bases between them. The CDR3 region is CASSYNTGELFF. The CDR3 DNA is TGTGCCAGCAGTTACAACACCGGGGAGCTGTTTTTT.

The chain uses TRBV7-9 and TRBJ2-1; TRBD2 aligns across 15 bases. CDR3 length equals 16 residues. CDR1 and CDR2 (germline): SEHNR, FQNEAQ (reference sequence). With 5 bases clipped from V and 8 bases from J, the junction kept 7 bases outside the gene matches. The CDR3 protein is CASSRTSGREGYEQFF. CDR3 bases: TGTGCCAGCAGCAGGACTAGCGGGAGGGAGGGGTATGAGCAGTTCTTC.

The rearrangement uses TRBV5-6 and TRBJ1-2; 8 positions agree with TRBD1. The CDR3 consists of 15 residues. The V and J ends lost 4 bases and 3 bases, in that order; junction bases with no gene match: 8. Germline V gene data show CDR1 as SGHDT and CDR2 as YYEEEE. The DNA for the CDR3 is TGTGCCAGCAGCCTGGGACAGGAGTTATACTATGGCTACACCTTC. Translating it yields CASSLGQELYYGYTF.

The chain links TRBV29-1 to TRBJ2-1; D not resolved. Germline V gene sequence: CDR1 SQVTM, CDR2 ANQGSEA. The V and J ends lost 6 bases and 8 bases respectively, with 20 bases between them. This CDR3 has 14 amino acids. Here the CDR3 reads CSVEIGGSTHEQFF. The CDR3 DNA is TGCAGCGTCGAAATCGGTGGTAGTACCCATGAGCAGTTCTTC.

V is TRBV23-1 and J is TRBJ1-1, with TRBD1 matching 9 bases. TRBV23-1 is sorted into the ORF group, with uncertain function. CDR3 length: 15 amino acids. Trimming took 7 bases from V and 6 from J; bases not matched to a gene: 12. The CDR3 region is CASNRDRVGEAEAFF. In DNA, the CDR3 is TGCGCCAGCAACCGGGACAGGGTCGGTGAGGCTGAAGCTTTCTTT.

This clone was seen once. The V call is TRBV9, the J call TRBJ2-5; weak D call: TRBD1 (6 bases). Germline V gene sequence: CDR1 SGDLS, CDR2 YYNGEE. V was cut by 0 bases and J by 5 bases, with 11 bases left in between. The CDR3 has 14 amino acids. The CDR3 sequence: CASSVGTGLETQYF. As DNA, the CDR3 is TGTGCCAGCAGCGTAGGCACAGGGCTGGAGACCCAGTACTTC.

V is TRBV7-2 and J is TRBJ2-5, with 12 bases aligning to TRBD1. The length of the CDR3 is 16 residues. In germline, CDR1 is SGHTA, CDR2 FQGNSA. Germline trimming cut 3 bases from V and 5 bases from J; bases unmatched to any gene: 7. CDR3 sequence reads: CASSLGTGGRPETQYF. The CDR3, as DNA: TGTGCCAGCAGCTTGGGGACAGGGGGCCGGCCGGAGACCCAGTACTTC.

The V call is TRBV19, the J call TRBJ1-1, with D uncertain. The CDR3 runs to 13 residues. Germline values: CDR1 LNHDA, CDR2 SQIVND (reference sequence). V lost 3 bases and J lost 11, with 16 bases in between. The CDR3 region is CASSIVTGVGAFF. CDR3 nucleotides: TGTGCCAGTAGTATCGTTACTGGGGTTGGGGCTTTCTTT.

V gene TRBV30 combines with J gene TRBJ2-7; the D is unclear. This CDR3 is built from 12 residues. CDR1 is GTSNPN and CDR2 is SVGIG in the germline V gene (reference sequence). Trimming cost V 0 bases and J 3 bases, with 6 bases left between them. In DNA form, the CDR3 reads TGTGCCTGGAGTGTACCCCACTACGAGCAGTACTTC. Translated: CAWSVPHYEQYF.

The chain employs TRBV7-3 and TRBJ2-4, with TRBD1 matching over 10 bases. The J segment lost 5 bases and the V segment lost 5 bases, leaving 6 bases of the junction unmatched. Germline-derived CDR1 and CDR2 are SGHTA and FQGTGA. CDR3 length: 15 residues. CDR3 region: CASSRDRGPENIQYF. Here the CDR3 DNA reads TGTGCCAGCAGCCGTGACAGGGGGCCAGAAAACATTCAGTACTTC.

This clone was seen just once. This rearrangement joins TRBV9 to TRBJ2-1; the D is unclear. The CDR3 sequence is 16 residues long. V lost 0 bases and J lost 2, with 12 bases in between. In germline, CDR1 is SGDLS, CDR2 YYNGEE. In DNA, the CDR3 is TGTGCCAGCAGCGTAGTGGACGCCAGGACCTACAATGAGCAGTTCTTC. It codes for CASSVVDARTYNEQFF.

V gene TRBV27 combines with J gene TRBJ2-7; possibly TRBD2 for D (5 bases). Germline CDR1 and CDR2: MNHEY and SMNVEV (reference sequence). The CDR3 spans 11 residues. V was clipped by 7 bases and J by 7 bases, with 11 bases between them. The CDR3 loop reads CASNEGSEQYF. Here the CDR3 DNA reads TGTGCCAGCAATGAGGGCTCAGAGCAGTACTTC.

CDR3 DNA: TGTGCCAGCAGCGGACCCTCCCGGGCCCTCCACTTT. Its protein is CASSGPSRALHF. V is TRBV6-5 and J is TRBJ1-6; D unresolved. V shed 6 bases and J shed 14 bases, with 14 bases lying between them. CDR1 MNHEY and CDR2 SVGAGI come from the germline V gene. CDR3 size: 12 residues.

The chain combines TRBV7-9 with TRBJ2-2; TRBD1 aligns across 8 bases. V was clipped by 5 bases and J by 0 bases; unmatched bases: 5. Germline V gene sequence: CDR1 SEHNR, CDR2 FQNEAQ (reference sequence). The CDR3 length is 16 residues. The CDR3 here is CASSNNRGANTGELFF. The CDR3 region has the DNA TGTGCCAGCAGCAACAACAGGGGGGCGAACACCGGGGAGCTGTTTTTT.

This clone was seen once. The chain employs TRBV27 and TRBJ2-7, with TRBD1 matching over 9 bases. V was pared by 1 base and J by 9 bases, with 7 bases of the junction left unmatched. The germline CDR1 and CDR2 sequences are MNHEY and SMNVEV (reference sequence). The length of the CDR3 is 14 residues. The DNA for the CDR3 is TGTGCCAGCAGTTTATACAGGGGGCTTCCGGTGCAGTACTTC. It codes for CASSLYRGLPVQYF.

V and J are TRBV2 and TRBJ1-1; TRBD1 might be the D (5 bases). V lost 10 bases and J lost 3, with 18 bases in between. This CDR3 has 14 residues. The germline V gene encodes CDR1 SNHLY and CDR2 FYNNEI. DNA of the CDR3: TGTGCCACCGGCGGGGTCGGGGGACACACTGAAGCTTTCTTT. This codes for CATGGVGGHTEAFF.

The chain couples TRBV6-5 to TRBJ2-2; D remains unclear. Germline values: CDR1 MNHEY, CDR2 SVGAGI. V gave up 2 bases and J gave up 3 bases, with 4 bases separating them. This CDR3 has 13 residues. CDR3 amino acids: CASSYTDTGELFF. The CDR3 region has the DNA TGTGCCAGCAGTTACACCGACACCGGGGAGCTGTTTTTT.

The chain links TRBV15 to TRBJ1-1; D gene unclear. The CDR3 is 15 amino acids. The germline gives CDR1 LNHNV, CDR2 YYDKDF (reference sequence). Deletions cut 0 bases from V and 1 base from J, with 9 bases between. The CDR3 region is CATSRDPPENTEAFF. The CDR3 bases are TGTGCCACCAGCAGAGATCCCCCAGAGAACACTGAAGCTTTCTTT.